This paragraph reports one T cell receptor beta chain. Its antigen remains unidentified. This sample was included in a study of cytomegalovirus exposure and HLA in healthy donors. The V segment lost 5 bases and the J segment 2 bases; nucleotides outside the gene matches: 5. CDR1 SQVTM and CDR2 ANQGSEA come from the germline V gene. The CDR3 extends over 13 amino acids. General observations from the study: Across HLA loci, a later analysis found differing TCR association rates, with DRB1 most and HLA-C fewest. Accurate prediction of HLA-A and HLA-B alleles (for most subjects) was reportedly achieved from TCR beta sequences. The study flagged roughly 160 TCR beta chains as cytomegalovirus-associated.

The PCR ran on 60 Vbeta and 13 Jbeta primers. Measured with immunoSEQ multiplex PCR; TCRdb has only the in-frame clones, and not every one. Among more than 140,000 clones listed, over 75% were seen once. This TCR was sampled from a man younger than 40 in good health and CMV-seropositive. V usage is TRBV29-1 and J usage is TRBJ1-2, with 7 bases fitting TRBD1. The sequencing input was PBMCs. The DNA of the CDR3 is TGCAGCGTTTTAACAGGGGAGAACTATGGCTACACCTTC. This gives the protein CSVLTGENYGYTF.